This entry describes one T cell receptor beta chain. Antigen unknown. This entry comes from a study of CD8 T cells in ankylosing spondylitis. Study-wide points: Characteristic, it appeared, of ankylosing spondylitis blood was a TCR beta motif of eight highly homologous variants.

Molecular-barcoded quantitative 5'-RACE produced these TCR beta libraries. TCRdb fed the 5' RACE reads into MiXCR, producing one record per CDR3 protein. This sample carries about 220,000 distinct CDR3 sequences, approximately 20% of them seen once, and the ten largest clones take about two fifths. There are 13 residues in the CDR3. CDR1 is SEHNR, CDR2 FQNEAQ, per germline (reference sequence). V was clipped by 4 bases and J by 10 bases, with 14 bases between them. Sequencing was performed on blood, either unsorted or a sorted T cell fraction (not recorded which). The sequence derives from a male donor with ankylosing spondylitis. The chain links TRBV7-9 to TRBJ2-1, with a tentative D call TRBD2 (6 bases). In DNA form, the CDR3 reads TGTGCCAGCAGCTCCGGGGCTAGCGCCGAGCAGTTCTTC. It codes for CASSSGASAEQFF.